The clone carrying this T cell receptor beta chain was found a few times. Its cognate antigen is unknown. The sample belongs to a study of CD8 T cells in ankylosing spondylitis. Broader study findings: The authors found the disease-linked clones to be CD8+ and relatively rare in peripheral blood. Several highly homologous variants made up a TCR beta motif, and this motif appeared characteristic of ankylosing spondylitis blood. The authors reported significant enrichment of disease-linked clones in matched ankylosing spondylitis synovial fluid. Existing reports had already noted some motif variants in reactive arthritis synovial fluid and blood.

The CDR3 is made up of 17 amino acids. Germline CDR1 is SGHRS and CDR2 is YFSETQ. The V segment lost 4 bases and the J segment 5 bases; nucleotides outside the gene matches: 17. It was by quantitative 5'-RACE with molecular barcodes that TCR beta libraries were made. TCRdb ran MiXCR on the 5' RACE reads and lists one entry per CDR3 protein. The data contain fewer than 750,000 distinct CDR3 sequences, 19% of them singletons. The chain is built from TRBV5-1 and TRBJ1-1, with 7 bases aligning to TRBD1. The sequenced sample was blood, either unsorted or a sorted T cell fraction (not recorded which). This sequence originates from a male donor with ankylosing spondylitis. The CDR3 DNA sequence: TGCGCCAGCAGCCCCGGGGACAGAATCTTCGAAGCAACTGAAGCTTTCTTT. This codes for CASSPGDRIFEATEAFF.